A single sample gave rise to the 22 T cell receptor beta chains below, sequenced in a study of blood T cell repertoires in COVID-19. Sequencing used immunoSEQ multiplex PCR; TCRdb keeps in-frame clones, though not all of them. The top ten clones hold less than 9% of a sample with more than 95,000 clones, approximately 82% of them seen once. The sample taken for sequencing was peripheral blood. These TCRs come from a man aged 70 or older with active or convalescent COVID-19.

The chain has TRBV5-1 and TRBJ2-6, with a weak D call TRBD2 (6 bases). CDR3 size: 15 residues. Germline V gene data show CDR1 as SGHRS and CDR2 as YFSETQ. The V gene lost 3 bases and the J gene lost 0 bases, with 7 bases spanning the gap. The CDR3 DNA sequence: TGCGCCAGCAGCTCGGAGGGCTCTGGGGCCAACGTCCTGACTTTC. Translating gives CASSSEGSGANVLTF.

This chain joins TRBV5-5 and TRBJ2-3; maybe TRBD2 (5 bases). The length of the CDR3 is 13 residues. The V end was cut by 2 bases, the J end by 3 bases, with 7 bases between. The germline V gene encodes CDR1 SGHKS and CDR2 YYEKEE (reference sequence). CDR3 residues: CASSLEGTDTQYF. The DNA of the CDR3 is TGTGCCAGCAGCTTAGAGGGTACAGATACGCAGTATTTT.

The CDR3 DNA sequence: TGCGCCAGCAGTCCGGGACAGAGCTCCTACGAGCAGTACTTC. Encoded protein: CASSPGQSSYEQYF. This chain joins TRBV5-1 and TRBJ2-7; TRBD1 matches 7 bases. The junction had 5 bases not matched to a gene; V was cut back by 5 bases and J by 0 bases. This CDR3 is 14 amino acids long. Germline loops: CDR1 SGHRS, CDR2 YFSETQ.

A single count supports this clone. This chain uses TRBV18 with TRBJ2-3; D is undetermined. Trimming left V 1 base short and J 1 base short, with 9 bases between. The length of the CDR3 is 15 residues. CDR1 KGHSH and CDR2 LQKENI come from the germline V gene. CDR3 coding DNA: TGTGCCAGCTCACCACTGCAGGATGGCACAGATACGCAGTATTTT. Protein product: CASSPLQDGTDTQYF.

The genes are TRBV6-5 and TRBJ1-5, with D maybe TRBD1 (5 bases). Germline CDR1 reads MNHEY; CDR2 reads SVGAGI. This CDR3 contains 14 residues. Trimming pared 5 bases from V and 3 bases from J, leaving 11 bases between. CDR3 DNA: TGTGCCAGCAGTCAACGACAGTCCAATCAGCCCCAGCATTTT. Its protein product is CASSQRQSNQPQHF.

CDR3 nucleotide sequence: TGTGCCAGTAGATATAACGGGGGCAATGAGCAGTTCTTC. It translates to CASRYNGGNEQFF. The rearrangement uses TRBV19 and TRBJ2-1; a weak D match, TRBD2 (6 bases). In germline, CDR1 is LNHDA, CDR2 SQIVND (reference sequence). The V end lost 6 bases, the J end lost 6 bases, and 12 bases lay between the germline ends. The CDR3 extends over 13 amino acids.

The chain employs TRBV4-3 and TRBJ2-1; D may be TRBD1 (6 bases). Germline CDR1 LGHNA, CDR2 YSLEER. The CDR3 has 12 amino acids. The ends were cut back, 5 bases at V and 9 bases at J, with 11 bases in the middle. The CDR3 DNA reads as TGCGCCAGCAGCACCTTACAGGGTGAGCAGTTCTTC. It yields the protein CASSTLQGEQFF.

This clone was observed a single time. The rearrangement uses TRBV28 and TRBJ2-1; D uncertain. The CDR3 is 16 amino acids. V gave up 5 bases and J gave up 0 bases, with 14 bases separating them. CDR1 and CDR2 (germline): MDHEN, SYDVKM. The CDR3 loop is CASSTRATLSYNEQFF. As DNA, the CDR3 is TGTGCCAGCAGTACACGAGCGACCCTCTCCTACAATGAGCAGTTCTTC.

The J gene is TRBJ2-7, the V gene TRBV2; D might be TRBD1 (5 bases). Trimming removed 6 bases at V and 7 bases at J, with 19 bases between. In germline, CDR1 is SNHLY, CDR2 FYNNEI. This CDR3 has 14 residues. CDR3 bases: TGTGCCAGCAGATTGGCGGACACCCCTAGGGAGCAGTACTTC. Its protein is CASRLADTPREQYF. The full variable domain, with the rest looked up from reference TRBV2 and TRBJ2-7, is EPEVTQTPSHQVTQMGQEVILRCVPISNHLYFYWYRQILGQKVEFLVSFYNNEISEKSEIFDDQFSVERPDGSNFTLKIRSTKLEDSAMYFCASRLADTPREQYFGPGTRLTVT.

The chain employs TRBV7-6 and TRBJ1-1; D unclear. The CDR3 runs 14 residues. Germline loops: CDR1 SGHVS, CDR2 FNYEAQ. With 2 bases removed from V and 1 base from J, the gap between germline ends came to 8 bases. CDR3 sequence reads: CASSLSEGNTEAFF. CDR3 in DNA: TGTGCCAGCAGCTTATCTGAGGGGAACACTGAAGCTTTCTTT.

The chain recombines TRBV27 with TRBJ2-7, with unresolved D. Germline values: CDR1 MNHEY, CDR2 SMNVEV (reference sequence). The V end lost 3 bases, the J end lost 0 bases, and 9 bases lay between the germline ends. The CDR3 is 14 amino acids. CDR3 nucleotides: TGTGCCAGCAGTTTTTCTGGAGACTCCTACGAGCAGTACTTC. The encoded protein is CASSFSGDSYEQYF.

The genes are TRBV4-1 and TRBJ2-7, with D perhaps matching TRBD1 (6 bases). V was shortened by 2 bases and J by 2 bases, with 13 bases between the two germline ends. From germline, CDR1 is MGHRA and CDR2 YSYEKL. This CDR3 has 15 residues. CDR3 nucleotide sequence: TGCGCCAGCAGCCAAACAGGGCGGGCGGCCTACGAGCAGTACTTC. This gives the protein CASSQTGRAAYEQYF.

V usage is TRBV5-1 and J usage is TRBJ1-4, with 8 bases that match TRBD1. CDR3 length: 15 residues. The germline V gene encodes CDR1 SGHRS and CDR2 YFSETQ. J gave up 3 bases and V 4 bases, and 5 bases lay outside the gene matches. This chain's CDR3 is CASSPSGQANEKLFF. The CDR3 DNA follows: TGCGCCAGCAGCCCGTCGGGACAGGCTAATGAAAAACTGTTTTTT.

The sample holds a few counts of this clone. CDR3 residues: CASSFGGASYEQYF. DNA of the CDR3: TGTGCCAGCTCGTTTGGCGGGGCCTCCTACGAGCAGTACTTC. V and J are TRBV6-6 and TRBJ2-7, with D possibly TRBD2 on 6 matching bases. This CDR3 is built from 14 residues. Trimming took 8 bases from V and 0 from J, leaving 14 bases between them. CDR1 and CDR2 from the germline V gene are MNHNY and SVGAGI (reference sequence).

The chain is built from TRBV3-1 (or the pseudogene TRBV3-2) and TRBJ1-6, with 10 bases fitting TRBD1. The CDR3 has 14 residues. Germline values: CDR1 LGHDT, CDR2 YNNKEL (reference sequence). The trim removed 6 bases at V and 10 bases at J, leaving 6 bases unmatched. The CDR3 sequence is CASSWTGGASPLHF. CDR3 nucleotides: TGTGCCAGCAGTTGGACAGGGGGAGCCTCACCCCTCCACTTT.

V usage is TRBV11-3 and J usage is TRBJ2-7; D is unclear. There are 13 residues in the CDR3. The ends were cut back, 3 bases at V and 3 bases at J, with 9 bases in the middle. Germline CDR1 and CDR2: SGHNT and YENEEA. The CDR3 loop reads CASSFYSNYEQYF. The CDR3 coding sequence is TGTGCCAGCAGCTTTTACAGCAACTACGAGCAGTACTTC.

V and J are TRBV1 and TRBJ1-2; the D segment call TRBD1 is taken from the table without a DNA check. TRBV1 is noted as a pseudogene. This CDR3 spans 15 amino acids. The CDR3 coding sequence is TGCACCAGCAGCCAATACCGGGACACCAACTATGGCTACACCTTC. This gives the protein CTSSQYRDTNYGYTF.

The chain couples TRBV4-1 to TRBJ1-5; maybe TRBD1 (5 bases). CDR1 is MGHRA, CDR2 YSYEKL, per germline. The CDR3 length is 15 residues. The V end lost 1 base, the J end lost 2 bases, and 9 bases lay between the germline ends. This chain's CDR3 is CASSQVGAGNQPQHF. The CDR3 DNA follows: TGCGCCAGCAGCCAAGTAGGGGCTGGCAATCAGCCCCAGCATTTT.

V is TRBV28 and J is TRBJ1-5; 7 bases align to TRBD1. CDR1 and CDR2 from the germline V gene are MDHEN and SYDVKM. CDR3 size: 16 residues. The junction had 7 bases not matched to a gene; V was cut back by 2 bases and J by 3 bases. CDR3 coding DNA: TGTGCCAGCAGTTTAGATACAGGGGTGGCCAATCAGCCCCAGCATTTT. Translated, it gives CASSLDTGVANQPQHF.

The rearrangement joins TRBV12-3 or TRBV12-4 to TRBJ1-6; D unresolved. The V gene lost 7 bases and the J gene lost 5 bases, with 9 bases spanning the gap. The CDR3 extends over 13 amino acids. The CDR3 DNA is TGTGCCAGCACCTCGTTTCATAATTCACCCCTCCACTTT. This encodes CASTSFHNSPLHF.

J is TRBJ1-4 and V is TRBV6-2 or TRBV6-3, with D possibly being TRBD1 (5 bases). The CDR3 has 14 residues. Trimming cost V 4 bases and J 14 bases, with 20 bases left between them. Germline V lookup: CDR1 MNHEY, CDR2 SVGEGT. This CDR3 reads CASSFADTGTLLFF. The CDR3, as DNA: TGTGCCAGCAGTTTCGCGGATACAGGTACTTTGCTGTTTTTT.

V gene TRBV7-2 combines with J gene TRBJ1-1; D perhaps matches TRBD1 (5 bases). The CDR3 covers 13 residues. Germline V gene sequence: CDR1 SGHTA, CDR2 FQGNSA. The V end lost 2 bases, the J end lost 8 bases, and 12 bases lay between the germline ends. The CDR3 DNA sequence: TGTGCCAGCAGCTTAACGGCCGACAGAGAAGCTTTCTTT. Translated, it gives CASSLTADREAFF.